These T cell receptor beta chains were read from a single sample in a study of OX40 agonist ivuxolimab in advanced cancers. TCRdb's table, derived via immunoSEQ multiplex PCR, lists solely in-frame clones and lacks some. The sample holds about 11,000 clones, over 70% seen once. Material: CD4+ or CD8+ T cells sorted from blood, obtained in a trial of the OX40 agonist ivuxolimab. These receptors came from an adult with an advanced solid tumor such as melanoma, head and neck, liver or kidney cancer. The CDR3 runs from the conserved cysteine through the conserved F or W. D genes are given only for firm matches. The size of a clone is reported for some rows only, either as once, few or many, or as a class for expanded clones.

j_call: TRBJ1-2; clone_size: -; v_call: TRBV27; d_call: -; cdr3_nt: TGTGCCAGCAGTTCCAGGGGCGGGGTGGCGGAGTCTAACTATGGCTACACCTTC; cdr3_aa: CASSSRGGVAESNYGYTF
j_call: TRBJ2-1; clone_size: -; v_call: TRBV2; d_call: -; cdr3_nt: TGTGCCAGCAGTACCGGGACCCTTTCCTACAATGAGCAGTTCTTC; cdr3_aa: CASSTGTLSYNEQFF
j_call: TRBJ2-1; clone_size: -; v_call: TRBV4-2; d_call: -; cdr3_nt: TGTGCCAGCAGCCAAGGGGAGTACAATGAGCAGTTCTTC; cdr3_aa: CASSQGEYNEQFF
j_call: TRBJ1-2; clone_size: once; v_call: TRBV7-3; d_call: TRBD1; cdr3_nt: TGTGCCAGCAGCTTAACCGGGACAGGGGGTGGCTACACCTTC; cdr3_aa: CASSLTGTGGGYTF
j_call: TRBJ2-5; clone_size: medium-sized; v_call: TRBV4-1; d_call: -; cdr3_nt: TGCGCCAGCAGCCATATGACAGGAATCCAAGAGACCCAGTACTTC; cdr3_aa: CASSHMTGIQETQYF
j_call: TRBJ1-1; clone_size: -; v_call: TRBV18; d_call: TRBD1; cdr3_nt: TGTGCCAGCTCAAGACAGGGGGAGATTAACGTTTTGAACACTGAAGCTTTCTTT; cdr3_aa: CASSRQGEINVLNTEAFF
j_call: TRBJ1-1; clone_size: -; v_call: TRBV4-1; d_call: TRBD1; cdr3_nt: TGCGCCAGCAGCCAACCGGTTGAGGGGGCAGCTTTCTTT; cdr3_aa: CASSQPVEGAAFF
j_call: TRBJ1-1; clone_size: -; v_call: TRBV25-1; d_call: -; cdr3_nt: TGTGCCAGCAGTGAATATCTCTACGGCGGGGACACTGAAGCTTTCTTT; cdr3_aa: CASSEYLYGGDTEAFF
j_call: TRBJ2-3; clone_size: -; v_call: TRBV30; d_call: TRBD1; cdr3_nt: TGTGCCTGGAGTAGGACAGGGATAAGCACAGATACGCAGTATTTT; cdr3_aa: CAWSRTGISTDTQYF
j_call: TRBJ2-1; clone_size: -; v_call: TRBV7-8; d_call: -; cdr3_nt: TGTGCCAGCAGCTTTAGGGCTGATGAGCAGTTCTTC; cdr3_aa: CASSFRADEQFF